The 27 T cell receptor beta chains given below trace back to one sample, sequenced in a study of blood T cell repertoires in COVID-19. Measured with immunoSEQ multiplex PCR; TCRdb has only the in-frame clones, and not every one. This table holds some 270,000 clones, 86% found once. The sample taken for sequencing was peripheral blood. Every receptor here comes from an elderly woman with COVID-19, enrolled during active disease.

As for this clone: The junction differs from germline at one of its ends, possibly a read error. The chain carries TRBV9 and TRBJ1-2; D uncertain. CDR1 SGDLS and CDR2 YYNGEE come from the germline V gene. This CDR3 is built from 15 residues. DNA for the CDR3: TGTGCCAGCAGCGTAGAGTCTGCGCCTAAATATGGCTACACCTTC. Translated: CASSVESAPKYGYTF.

V and J are TRBV7-2 and TRBJ2-2, with D perhaps matching TRBD1 (6 bases). V was trimmed by 5 bases and J by 8 bases, leaving 12 bases between them. The V gene's germline CDR1 is SGHTA and CDR2 FQGNSA. This CDR3 spans 13 amino acids. CDR3 sequence reads: CASSTQGWGELFF. The CDR3, as DNA: TGTGCCAGCAGCACCCAGGGGTGGGGGGAGCTGTTTTTT.

The gene calls are TRBV5-6 and TRBJ1-5; 10 bases align to TRBD1. Losses at the gene ends were 3 bases for V and 4 bases for J; bases not matched to a gene: 4. CDR1 is SGHDT, CDR2 YYEEEE, per germline. The CDR3 is 15 amino acids. The CDR3 reads CASSSDRGTNQPQHF. The CDR3 DNA reads TGTGCCAGCAGCTCGGACAGGGGGACGAATCAGCCCCAGCATTTT.

This chain connects TRBV21-1 to TRBJ2-1; the table's D gene call, TRBD1, was not cross checked with the DNA. TRBV21-1 is a pseudogene. The CDR3 is made up of 19 amino acids. The CDR3 spells CASSKGRGTGGFSYNEQFF. The CDR3 DNA reads as TGTGCCAGCAGCAAGGGTCGGGGGACAGGGGGTTTCTCCTACAATGAGCAGTTCTTC.

The chain links TRBV18 to TRBJ1-2; 12 bases match TRBD1. Germline V gene sequence: CDR1 KGHSH, CDR2 LQKENI. Trimming took 5 bases from V and 4 from J; bases not matched to a gene: 5. The CDR3 runs 15 residues. CDR3 bases: TGTGCCAGCTCAACGGGACAGGGGGCGACCTATGGCTACACCTTC. As protein: CASSTGQGATYGYTF.

The chain recombines TRBV27 with TRBJ1-5; D is unresolved. The germline CDR1 and CDR2 sequences are MNHEY and SMNVEV (reference sequence). V was cut by 5 bases and J by 3 bases, with 14 bases left in between. There are 15 residues in the CDR3. The CDR3 DNA follows: TGTGCCAGCAGTGCGCGGGGTACCAACAATCAGCCCCAGCATTTT. This gives the protein CASSARGTNNQPQHF.

This clone was recorded only once. The chain uses TRBV12-3 or TRBV12-4 and TRBJ2-5; 7 bases match TRBD1. The CDR3 is 13 residues long. V dropped 1 base and J dropped 4; count of bases not matched to a gene: 0. CDR3 in DNA: TGTGCCAGCAGTTTAGACAGGGGAGAGACCCAGTACTTC. Its protein is CASSLDRGETQYF.

The V call is TRBV7-9, the J call TRBJ2-7; D is possibly TRBD1 (6 bases). The V and J ends lost 2 bases and 6 bases respectively, with 14 bases between them. CDR3 length: 14 residues. CDR1 and CDR2 (germline): SEHNR, FQNEAQ (reference sequence). The CDR3 sequence is CASSLLQGRSEQYF. In DNA form, the CDR3 reads TGTGCCAGCAGCTTATTGCAGGGGCGTAGCGAGCAGTACTTC. Complete variable domain (other parts from reference TRBV7-9 and TRBJ2-7): DTGVSQNPRHKITKRGQNVTFRCDPISEHNRLYWYRQTLGQGPEFLTYFQNEAQLEKSRLLSDRFSAERPKGSFSTLEIQRTEQGDSAMYLCASSLLQGRSEQYFGPGTRLTVT.

The chain links TRBV5-1 to TRBJ1-4; 8 nucleotides line up with TRBD1. This CDR3 is 16 amino acids long. Looked up from germline, CDR1 is SGHRS and CDR2 is YFSETQ. V shed 3 bases and J 8 bases; nucleotides not matched to a gene: 12. The CDR3 DNA sequence: TGCGCCAGCAGCTCTAGTAGACAGGGGATAGGAGAAAAACTGTTTTTT. Protein sequence: CASSSSRQGIGEKLFF.

The chain has TRBV7-2 and TRBJ1-5; 10 positions agree with TRBD1. Germline values: CDR1 SGHTA, CDR2 FQGNSA. The ends lost 5 bases at V and 4 bases at J; junction bases unmatched: 11. The CDR3 runs to 17 residues. DNA for the CDR3: TGTGCCAGCAGCGTCAGGGCCGGGACAGGGGTAAATCAGCCCCAGCATTTT. Protein: CASSVRAGTGVNQPQHF.

This clone has only one observation. The chain is built from TRBV7-2 and TRBJ1-2, with TRBD1 matching 8 bases. The germline gives CDR1 SGHTA, CDR2 FQGNSA. Losses at the gene ends were 4 bases for V and 5 bases for J; bases not matched to a gene: 9. The CDR3 consists of 15 residues. The CDR3 region has the DNA TGTGCCAGCAGCTCCCCACCGGACAGGGTGTATGGCTACACCTTC. Protein sequence: CASSSPPDRVYGYTF.

The chain carries TRBV19 and TRBJ2-7; D might be TRBD2 (6 bases). Germline V CDR1 and CDR2: LNHDA, SQIVND (reference sequence). Trimming shortened V by 3 bases and J by 2 bases, and 20 bases separated the two germline ends. The CDR3 loop spans 17 amino acids. The CDR3 is CASSIRGSSDPPYEQYF. The CDR3 DNA follows: TGTGCCAGTAGTATCCGTGGTTCTAGCGATCCTCCCTACGAGCAGTACTTC.

The chain employs TRBV19 and TRBJ1-1; the match to TRBD1 covers 10 bases. CDR3 length equals 16 residues. Germline V gene data show CDR1 as LNHDA and CDR2 as SQIVND (reference sequence). Trimming removed 5 bases from V and 1 base from J; junction bases left unmatched: 7. The CDR3 DNA sequence: TGTGCCAGTAGTCCCGAGGACAGGGGGAAGAACACTGAAGCTTTCTTT. This translates into CASSPEDRGKNTEAFF.

This sequence joins TRBV11-2 and TRBJ1-1; D might be TRBD1 (5 bases). The V and J ends lost 2 bases and 1 base respectively, with 23 bases between them. This CDR3 is 19 amino acids long. CDR1 is SGHAT and CDR2 is FQNNGV in the germline V gene. The CDR3 DNA follows: TGTGCCAGCAGCTTAAGAGGGAGCGGGGCCGAGGGGCAGAACACTGAAGCTTTCTTT. This encodes CASSLRGSGAEGQNTEAFF. Looking up the rest from reference TRBV11-2 and TRBJ1-1 gives the full variable domain: EAGVAQSPRYKIIEKRQSVAFWCNPISGHATLYWYQQILGQGPKLLIQFQNNGVVDDSQLPKDRFSAERLKGVDSTLKIQPAKLEDSAVYLCASSLRGSGAEGQNTEAFFGQGTRLTVV.

The V and J genes are TRBV3-1 (or the pseudogene TRBV3-2) and TRBJ2-2, with D perhaps matching TRBD1 (6 bases). The germline CDR1 and CDR2 sequences are LGHDT and YNNKEL (reference sequence). The CDR3 contains 15 residues. V lost 1 base and J 6 bases, leaving 12 bases between the germline ends. For the CDR3, the DNA is TGTGCCAGCAGCCAAGCCAGGACAGTGCCCGGGGAGCTGTTTTTT. It yields the protein CASSQARTVPGELFF.

This chain links TRBV24-1 with TRBJ2-2; 9 positions agree with TRBD2. Looked up from germline, CDR1 is KGHDR and CDR2 is SFDVKD. Germline trimming cut 3 bases from V and 5 bases from J; bases unmatched to any gene: 9. The CDR3 consists of 17 residues. The CDR3 is CATSDLAGRSRTGELFF. CDR3 DNA: TGTGCCACCAGTGATCTAGCGGGGAGAAGTCGTACCGGGGAGCTGTTTTTT.

The genes are TRBV6-6 and TRBJ1-1; TRBD1 agrees at 7 bases. The V segment lost 3 bases and the J segment 5 bases; nucleotides outside the gene matches: 12. The CDR3 runs to 16 residues. Germline V CDR1 and CDR2: MNHNY, SVGAGI (reference sequence). The CDR3 loop is CASSYMRGGAGTEAFF. The CDR3 bases are TGTGCCAGCAGTTATATGAGAGGGGGCGCCGGGACTGAAGCTTTCTTT.

The chain recombines TRBV19 with TRBJ2-3; TRBD2 aligns across 8 bases. CDR1 and CDR2 from the germline V gene are LNHDA and SQIVND (reference sequence). The J segment lost 2 bases and the V segment lost 4 bases, leaving 8 bases of the junction unmatched. CDR3 length: 16 amino acids. The CDR3 is CASSTRIAGFTDTQYF. The CDR3 nucleotides are TGTGCCAGTAGTACCCGGATAGCGGGGTTCACAGATACGCAGTATTTT.

V and J are TRBV2 and TRBJ2-7; 9 bases are shared with TRBD2. CDR3 length: 15 amino acids. The germline gives CDR1 SNHLY, CDR2 FYNNEI. V lost 5 bases to trimming and J lost 0 bases; unmatched junction nucleotides: 5. The CDR3 loop is CASSPSGVSSYEQYV. The CDR3 bases are TGTGCCAGCAGTCCTAGCGGGGTAAGCTCCTACGAGCAGTACGTC.

The chain recombines TRBV18 with TRBJ2-3, with 7 positions matching TRBD2. The CDR3 totals 15 residues. V gave up 6 bases and J gave up 0 bases; unmatched junction bases: 6. Germline CDR1 and CDR2: KGHSH and LQKENI. The CDR3 loop reads CASSPTSYSTDTQYF. The CDR3 DNA reads as TGTGCCAGCTCGCCGACTAGCTATAGCACAGATACGCAGTATTTT.

This clone was observed once. The chain has TRBV30 and TRBJ2-2, with 8 bases fitting TRBD1. The CDR3 is 13 amino acids. J gave up 5 bases and V 3 bases, and 2 bases lay outside the gene matches. The V gene's germline CDR1 is GTSNPN and CDR2 SVGIG (reference sequence). CDR3 region: CAWSNRGTGELFF. In nucleotides, the CDR3 is TGTGCCTGGAGCAACAGGGGGACCGGGGAGCTGTTTTTT.

The gene calls are TRBV30 and TRBJ1-6; 7 nucleotides line up with TRBD1. Germline V lookup: CDR1 GTSNPN, CDR2 SVGIG (reference sequence). The CDR3 spans 13 residues. The V and J ends lost 4 bases and 4 bases, in that order; junction bases with no gene match: 1. The CDR3 DNA follows: TGTGCCTGGACAGGGGGATATAATTCACCCCTCCACTTT. Amino acid sequence: CAWTGGYNSPLHF. Combining the CDR3 with reference TRBV30 and TRBJ1-6 gives the whole variable domain SQTIHQWPATLVQPVGSPLSLECTVEGTSNPNLYWYRQAAGRGLQLLFYSVGIGQISSEVPQNLSASRPQDRQFILSSKKLLLSDSGFYLCAWTGGYNSPLHFGNGTRLTVT.

This rearrangement joins TRBV6-5 to TRBJ2-7; 10 bases match TRBD1. The V segment lost 6 bases and the J segment 3 bases; nucleotides outside the gene matches: 5. Germline V gene lookup returns CDR1 MNHEY and CDR2 SVGAGI. The CDR3 loop spans 14 amino acids. The CDR3 is CASSRDRGNYEQYF. CDR3 DNA sequence: TGTGCCAGCAGCAGGGACAGGGGAAACTACGAGCAGTACTTC.

The rearrangement joins TRBV18 to TRBJ1-4; 10 nucleotides align to TRBD1. This CDR3 region has 14 residues. After removal of 6 bases from V and 5 bases from J, the junction contained 3 bases not matched to a gene. Germline V gene sequence: CDR1 KGHSH, CDR2 LQKENI. The CDR3 DNA reads TGTGCCAGCTCTCGACAGGGGGCGAATGAAAAACTGTTTTTT. Its translation: CASSRQGANEKLFF.

The chain is built from TRBV12-3 or TRBV12-4 and TRBJ2-7; unclear D gene. V was pared by 4 bases and J by 2 bases, with 6 bases between. The CDR3 covers 12 residues. The DNA for the CDR3 is TGTGCCAGCAGTTACTTCACCTACGAGCAGTACTTC. It codes for CASSYFTYEQYF.

On this clone itself: The same CDR3 arises from other DNA sequences in this sample as well. This chain links TRBV9 with TRBJ1-2; 7 bases align to TRBD1. Germline CDR1 and CDR2: SGDLS and YYNGEE. This CDR3 is 12 amino acids long. With V trimmed by 4 bases and J by 7 bases, 4 bases remained unmatched. CDR3 nucleotide sequence: TGTGCCAGCAGCCCGGGACAGAGTGGCTACACCTTC. Its translation: CASSPGQSGYTF.

This sequence joins TRBV24-1 and TRBJ2-6; unclear D gene. CDR1 is KGHDR and CDR2 is SFDVKD in the germline V gene. V lost 5 bases and J 0 bases, leaving 4 bases between the germline ends. The CDR3 contains 14 residues. CDR3 protein: CATSGSSGANVLTF. The CDR3 region has the DNA TGTGCCACCAGTGGCAGCTCTGGGGCCAACGTCCTGACTTTC.